Reported below is one T cell receptor beta chain. Its antigen is not yet known. Base-call qualities are not available, and no considerably larger clone is one nucleotide away. This sample is part of a study of blood T cell repertoires in COVID-19 (dated by TCRdb to 2019 to 2021). In the study overall: Samples covering the acute and convalescent phases of COVID-19 were provided by collaborators in the United States, Italy and Spain. Deeply sampled blood TCRbeta repertoires from subjects exposed to, actively infected with, or recovered from COVID-19 were included in the dataset. A freely available public database, intended as a resource for researchers studying the immune response to SARS-CoV-2, is where the repertoires were released. The material from the prospective study consisted of cDNA or gDNA derived from T cells, B-cell-depleted T cells, or PBMCs. The sample metadata nearly always contained a de-identified subject ID, COVID-19 status, age in years and sex. The samples were drawn from two sources: the first 160 participants of the ongoing ImmuneRACE study, and 1,000 to 1,500 subjects contributed by 6 global collaborators. Where available, HLA class I and class II types were obtained from metadata supplied by the sample provider rather than from assay-based typing. Overall study outcomes, separate from this receptor: Clinical and demographic metadata were provided uncurated, with the amount varying by source and participant.

In Seattle, one collaborating source enrolled patients while the infection was active and tracked those patients longitudinally over the course of disease. The collaborating institutions used their own protocols to collect whole blood in K2EDTA tubes. Collaborator samples were shipped for TCRbeta analysis as frozen whole blood, isolated PBMCs, or DNA extracted from either sample type. The immunoSEQ Assay, a bias-controlled multiplex PCR, was used to amplify TCRbeta CDR3 regions from genomic DNA. Per the original workflow: Nucleated cell counts per sample were estimated from amplification of reference gene primers within the assay. Sequence reads were collapsed and filtered to measure the absolute abundance of every unique TCRbeta CDR3 rearrangement. For each sample, productive Simpson clonality was calculated as the square root of Simpson's diversity index across productive rearrangements. Drawn from immuneACCESS, this table holds only the in-frame rearrangements with V and J called that TCRdb kept. Clones are partly lost; checked studies trace under half to an unresolved V gene and leave the rest unexplained. V, J and clone size are those of that table, while D and trimming were read from the DNA. The sample table lists more than 150,000 clones, 94% of them with a count of one. The ten largest clones represent roughly 0.7% of the sample.

Sequencing used peripheral blood. The origin of this receptor is a young man with COVID-19, enrolled during active disease.

The CDR3 protein: CASTRDTDSTDTQYF. The nucleotide sequence reads as follows: TGTGCCAGCACCCGGGACACAGATAGCACAGATACGCAGTATTTT. The rearrangement joined TRBV6-5 to TRBJ2-3; the D gene is possibly TRBD1, with 6 bases matching. Including cysteine and phenylalanine, the CDR3 has 15 amino acids. CDR3 DNA is the only sequence kept; it has 45 bases, read in frame from the first base. The junction carries 14 bases between V and J, which are trimmed by 7 bases and 0 bases respectively. Via the germline V gene, CDR1 is MNHEY and CDR2 SVGAGI.